The TCR beta chain under discussion was sequenced for a study of blood T cell repertoires in COVID-19. Study-level information: There were acute and convalescent COVID-19 samples, and they came from the United States, Italy and Spain. Nucleic acid was either cDNA or gDNA, and it came from T cells, B-cell-depleted T cells, or PBMCs.

Trimming stripped 4 bases from V and 0 bases from J, with 7 bases between. Germline CDR1 reads SQVTM; CDR2 reads ANQGSEA. The CDR3 sequence is 13 residues long. As processed by the authors: Using reference gene primer amplification, nucleated cell counts were estimated. Some clones are missing from TCRdb's copy, which holds only in-frame ones; the method was immunoSEQ multiplex PCR. V and J calls and clone size follow that table, whereas D and trimming were derived from the DNA. The data contain 250,000 to 300,000 clones, about 90% of them singletons. The V call is TRBV29-1, the J call TRBJ1-3; D is ambiguous. Input material: PBMCs or T cells enriched from blood (not recorded which). This TCR derives from a woman in her sixties or seventies who had recovered from COVID-19. The DNA of the CDR3 is TGCAGCGTTGTGGTGAGCTCTGGAAACACCATATATTTT. Protein product: CSVVVSSGNTIYF.